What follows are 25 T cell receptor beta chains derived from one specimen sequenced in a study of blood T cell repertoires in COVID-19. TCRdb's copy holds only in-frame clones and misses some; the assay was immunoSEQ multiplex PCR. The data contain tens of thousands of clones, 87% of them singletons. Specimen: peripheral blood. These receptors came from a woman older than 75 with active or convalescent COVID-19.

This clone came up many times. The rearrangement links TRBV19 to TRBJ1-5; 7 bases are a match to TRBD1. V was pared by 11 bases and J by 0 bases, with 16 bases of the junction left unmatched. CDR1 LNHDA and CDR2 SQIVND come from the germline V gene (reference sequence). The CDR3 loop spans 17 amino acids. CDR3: CASTGTRTGSSNQPQHF. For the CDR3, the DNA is TGTGCCTCTACGGGAACTCGGACAGGAAGTAGCAATCAGCCCCAGCATTTT.

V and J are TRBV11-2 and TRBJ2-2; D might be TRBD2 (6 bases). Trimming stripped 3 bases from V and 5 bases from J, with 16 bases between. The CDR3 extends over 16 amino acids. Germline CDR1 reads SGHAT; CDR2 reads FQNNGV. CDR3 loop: CASSFNVLAGTGELFF. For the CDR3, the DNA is TGTGCCAGCAGCTTCAACGTTCTGGCGGGAACCGGGGAGCTGTTTTTT.

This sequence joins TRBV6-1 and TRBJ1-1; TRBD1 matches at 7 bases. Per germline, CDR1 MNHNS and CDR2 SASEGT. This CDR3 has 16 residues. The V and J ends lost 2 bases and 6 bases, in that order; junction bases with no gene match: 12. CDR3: CASSEHSQGGLAEAFF. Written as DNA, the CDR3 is TGTGCCAGCAGTGAACATTCCCAGGGGGGCTTAGCTGAAGCTTTCTTT.

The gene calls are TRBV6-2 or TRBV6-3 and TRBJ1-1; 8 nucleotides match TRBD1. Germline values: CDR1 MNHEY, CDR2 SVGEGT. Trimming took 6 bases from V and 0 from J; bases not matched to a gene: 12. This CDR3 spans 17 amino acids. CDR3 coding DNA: TGTGCCAGCAGCTCTGACAGGGACAGGCAGCTGAACACTGAAGCTTTCTTT. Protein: CASSSDRDRQLNTEAFF.

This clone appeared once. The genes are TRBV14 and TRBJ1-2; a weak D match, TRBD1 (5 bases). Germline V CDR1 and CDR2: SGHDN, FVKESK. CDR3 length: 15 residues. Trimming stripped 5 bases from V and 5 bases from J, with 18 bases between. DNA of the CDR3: TGTGCCAGCAGCGGGCGGAAGGAGGGACTATATGGCTACACCTTC. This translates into CASSGRKEGLYGYTF. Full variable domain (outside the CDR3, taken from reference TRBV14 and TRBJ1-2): EAGVTQFPSHSVIEKGQTVTLRCDPISGHDNLYWYRRVMGKEIKFLLHFVKESKQDESGMPNNRFLAERTGGTYSTLKVQPAELEDSGVYFCASSGRKEGLYGYTFGSGTRLTVV.

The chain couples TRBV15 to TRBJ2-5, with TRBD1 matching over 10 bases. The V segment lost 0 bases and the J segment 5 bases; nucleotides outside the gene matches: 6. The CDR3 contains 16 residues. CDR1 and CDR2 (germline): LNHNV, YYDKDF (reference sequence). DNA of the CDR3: TGTGCCACCAGCAGAGATCGGGGACAGGGGAGGGAGACCCAGTACTTC. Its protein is CATSRDRGQGRETQYF. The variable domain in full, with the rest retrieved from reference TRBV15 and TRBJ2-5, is DAMVIQNPRYQVTQFGKPVTLSCSQTLNHNVMYWYQQKSSQAPKLLFHYYDKDFNNEADTPDNFQSRRPNTSFCFLDIRSPGLGDTAMYLCATSRDRGQGRETQYFGPGTRLLVL.

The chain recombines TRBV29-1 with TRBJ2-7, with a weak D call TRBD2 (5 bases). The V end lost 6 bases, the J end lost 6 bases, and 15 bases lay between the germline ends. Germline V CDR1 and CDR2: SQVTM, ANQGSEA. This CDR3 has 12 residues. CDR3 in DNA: TGCAGCGTATTTCTGAGGGAATTCGAGCAGTACTTC. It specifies CSVFLREFEQYF.

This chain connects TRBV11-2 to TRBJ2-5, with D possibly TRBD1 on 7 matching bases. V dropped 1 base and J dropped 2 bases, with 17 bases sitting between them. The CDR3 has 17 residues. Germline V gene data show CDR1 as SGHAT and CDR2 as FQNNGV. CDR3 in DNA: TGTGCCAGCAGCTTAGTGGGCGGGCAGGGGGGTCAAGAGACCCAGTACTTC. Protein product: CASSLVGGQGGQETQYF.

CDR3 DNA sequence: TGTGCCAGCAGCGGACAGGGGTATTTCACTGAAGCTTTCTTT. Protein sequence: CASSGQGYFTEAFF. The chain employs TRBV5-6 and TRBJ1-1; 9 bases match TRBD1. This CDR3 has 14 amino acids. Germline V gives CDR1 SGHDT, CDR2 YYEEEE. The ends lost 4 bases at V and 4 bases at J; junction bases unmatched: 5.

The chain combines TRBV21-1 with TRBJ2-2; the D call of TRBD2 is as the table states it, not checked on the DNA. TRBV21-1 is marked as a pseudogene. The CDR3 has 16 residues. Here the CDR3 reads CASSKFGTSNTGELFF. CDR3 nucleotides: TGTGCCAGCAGCAAATTTGGGACTTCGAACACCGGGGAGCTGTTTTTT.

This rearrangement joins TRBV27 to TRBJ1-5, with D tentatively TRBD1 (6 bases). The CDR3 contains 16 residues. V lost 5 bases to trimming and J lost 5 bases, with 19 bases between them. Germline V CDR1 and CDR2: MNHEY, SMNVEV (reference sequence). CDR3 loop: CASSPIQGRADQPQHF. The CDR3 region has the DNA TGTGCCAGCAGTCCCATACAGGGAAGGGCGGATCAGCCCCAGCATTTT.

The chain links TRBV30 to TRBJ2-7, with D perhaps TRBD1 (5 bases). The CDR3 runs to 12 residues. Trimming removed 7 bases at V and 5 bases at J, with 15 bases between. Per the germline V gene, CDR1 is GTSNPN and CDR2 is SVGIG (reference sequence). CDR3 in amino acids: CALDPLGDEQYF. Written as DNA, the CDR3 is TGTGCCTTGGATCCATTAGGGGACGAGCAGTACTTC. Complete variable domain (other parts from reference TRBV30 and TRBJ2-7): SQTIHQWPATLVQPVGSPLSLECTVEGTSNPNLYWYRQAAGRGLQLLFYSVGIGQISSEVPQNLSASRPQDRQFILSSKKLLLSDSGFYLCALDPLGDEQYFGPGTRLTVT.

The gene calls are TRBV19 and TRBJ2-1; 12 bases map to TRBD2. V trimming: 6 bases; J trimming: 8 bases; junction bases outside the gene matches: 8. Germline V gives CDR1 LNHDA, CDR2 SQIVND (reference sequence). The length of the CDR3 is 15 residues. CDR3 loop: CASSPLAGGPHEQFF. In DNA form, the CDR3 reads TGTGCCAGTAGCCCTCTAGCGGGGGGGCCCCATGAGCAGTTCTTC.

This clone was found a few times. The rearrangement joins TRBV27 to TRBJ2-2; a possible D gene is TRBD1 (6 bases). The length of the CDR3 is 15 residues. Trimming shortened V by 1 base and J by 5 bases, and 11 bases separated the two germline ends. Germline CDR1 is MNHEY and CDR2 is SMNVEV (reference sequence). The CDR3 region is CASSLWSGDTGELFF. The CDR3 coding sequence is TGTGCCAGCAGTTTATGGTCAGGGGATACCGGGGAGCTGTTTTTT.

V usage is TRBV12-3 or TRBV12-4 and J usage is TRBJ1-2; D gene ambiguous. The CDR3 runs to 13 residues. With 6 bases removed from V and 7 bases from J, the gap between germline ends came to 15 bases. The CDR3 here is CASSDRVSSGYTF. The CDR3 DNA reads TGTGCCAGCAGCGACCGGGTCTCGTCTGGCTACACCTTC.

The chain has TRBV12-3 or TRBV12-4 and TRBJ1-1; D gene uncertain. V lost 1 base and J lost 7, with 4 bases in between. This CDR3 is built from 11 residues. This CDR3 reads CASSLGHEAFF. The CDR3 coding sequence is TGTGCCAGCAGTTTAGGACATGAAGCTTTCTTT.

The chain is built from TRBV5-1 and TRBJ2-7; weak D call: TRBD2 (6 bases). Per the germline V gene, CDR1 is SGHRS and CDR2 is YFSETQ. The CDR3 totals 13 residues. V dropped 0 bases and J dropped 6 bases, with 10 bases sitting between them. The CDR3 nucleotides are TGCGCCAGCAGCTTGGGGGGACTTCCCGAGCAGTACTTC. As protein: CASSLGGLPEQYF.

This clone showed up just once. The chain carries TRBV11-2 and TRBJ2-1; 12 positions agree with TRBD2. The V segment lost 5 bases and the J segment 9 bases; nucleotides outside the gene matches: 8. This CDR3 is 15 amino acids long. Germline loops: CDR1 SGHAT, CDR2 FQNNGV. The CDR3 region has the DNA TGTGCCAGCAGCGACCTAGCGGGGGGGCCTTTTGAGCAGTTCTTC. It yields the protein CASSDLAGGPFEQFF.

DNA for the CDR3: TGCAGCGTTGGGCAACAGGGCTTTACTGAAGCTTTCTTT. Its protein is CSVGQQGFTEAFF. The chain recombines TRBV29-1 with TRBJ1-1, with D possibly being TRBD1 (6 bases). Germline V CDR1 and CDR2: SQVTM, ANQGSEA. V shed 4 bases and J shed 5 bases, with 14 bases lying between them. The CDR3 is made up of 13 amino acids.

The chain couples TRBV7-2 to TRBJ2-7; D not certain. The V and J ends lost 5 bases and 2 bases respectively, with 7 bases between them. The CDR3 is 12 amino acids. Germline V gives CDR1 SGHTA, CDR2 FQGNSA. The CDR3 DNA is TGTGCCAGCAGCCCCCAAACCTACGAGCAGTACTTC. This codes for CASSPQTYEQYF.

Here the CDR3 reads CASNDDHRGLNQPQHF. The DNA for the CDR3 is TGTGCCAGTAACGACGATCACAGGGGGCTGAATCAGCCCCAGCATTTT. The chain links TRBV19 to TRBJ1-5, with 9 positions matching TRBD1. The V segment lost 7 bases and the J segment 4 bases; nucleotides outside the gene matches: 11. Germline assignment: CDR1 LNHDA and CDR2 SQIVND (reference sequence). This CDR3 contains 16 residues.

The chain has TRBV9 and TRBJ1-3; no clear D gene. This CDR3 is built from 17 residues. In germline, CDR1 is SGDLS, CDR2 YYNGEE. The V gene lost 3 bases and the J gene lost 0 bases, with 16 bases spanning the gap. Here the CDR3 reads CASSAYMNPISGNTIYF. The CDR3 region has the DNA TGTGCCAGCAGCGCCTATATGAACCCGATCTCTGGAAACACCATATATTTT.

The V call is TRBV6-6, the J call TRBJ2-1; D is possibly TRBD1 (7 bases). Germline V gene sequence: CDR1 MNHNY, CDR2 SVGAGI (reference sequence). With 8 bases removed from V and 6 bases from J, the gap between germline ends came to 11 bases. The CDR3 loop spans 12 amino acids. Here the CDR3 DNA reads TGTGCCAGCCGCGGGACAGTCAATGAGCAGTTCTTC. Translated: CASRGTVNEQFF.

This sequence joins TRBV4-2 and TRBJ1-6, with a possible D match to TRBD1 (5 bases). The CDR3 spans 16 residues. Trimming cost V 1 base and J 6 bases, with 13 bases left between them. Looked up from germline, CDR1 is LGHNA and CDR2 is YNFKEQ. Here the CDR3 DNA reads TGTGCCAGCAGCCAAGTGGTCGACAGTACTAATTCACCCCTCCACTTT. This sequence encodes CASSQVVDSTNSPLHF.

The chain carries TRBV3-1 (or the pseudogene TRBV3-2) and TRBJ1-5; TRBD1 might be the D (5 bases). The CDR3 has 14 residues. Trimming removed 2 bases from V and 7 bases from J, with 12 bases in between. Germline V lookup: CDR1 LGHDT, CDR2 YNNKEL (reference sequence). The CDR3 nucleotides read TGTGCCAGCAGCCAATGGGGGGGAGGCCAGCCCCAGCATTTT. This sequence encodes CASSQWGGGQPQHF.